This T cell receptor (beta chain) was captured in a study of blood T cell repertoires in COVID-19. Study summary: COVID-19 samples collected from the United States, Italy and Spain covered acute and convalescent phases.

There are 14 residues in the CDR3. Germline V lookup: CDR1 LNHDA, CDR2 SQIVND (reference sequence). V lost 3 bases and J 3 bases, leaving 12 bases between the germline ends. Clones were sequenced by immunoSEQ multiplex PCR, and TCRdb holds only the in-frame ones, with some missing. This table has a few hundred thousand clones, 86% appearing once. This receptor was taken from a woman aged 45 to 65 with acute or convalescent COVID-19. The V and J genes are TRBV19 and TRBJ2-7; D gene unclear. Sequenced sample: peripheral blood. CDR3 sequence: CASSMVWQVYEQYF. The CDR3 DNA follows: TGTGCCAGTAGTATGGTTTGGCAGGTCTACGAGCAGTACTTC.